What follows are 30 T cell receptor beta chains derived from one specimen sequenced in a study of T-cell memory formation after mild COVID-19. TCRdb analysed the 5' RACE reads with MiXCR anew, one entry per CDR3 protein. Of about 430,000 distinct CDR3 sequences in the sample, 20% to 25% were seen once. Input material: PBMCs or a T cell subset sorted from them (not recorded which). The receptor source for this set is an adult woman who had mild COVID-19 (a few samples of this study predate the infection). Cell type and time point are not known.

The V gene is TRBV7-6, the J gene TRBJ1-5; D perhaps matches TRBD1 (6 bases). The CDR3 has 11 amino acids. CDR1 SGHVS and CDR2 FNYEAQ come from the germline V gene. CDR3 residues: CEQGNNQPQHF. The CDR3 nucleotides are TGTGAACAGGGAAACAATCAGCCCCAGCATTTT. The full variable domain, with the rest looked up from reference TRBV7-6 and TRBJ1-5, is GAGVSQSPRYKVTKRGQDVALRCDPISGHVSLYWYRQALGQGPEFLTYFNYEAQQDKSGLPNDRFSAERPEGSISTLTIQRTEQRDSAMYRCEQGNNQPQHFGDGTRLSIL.

The J gene is TRBJ2-7, the V gene TRBV9, with 9 bases aligning to TRBD2. This CDR3 is 16 amino acids long. CDR1 is SGDLS, CDR2 YYNGEE, per germline. V gave up 4 bases and J gave up 3 bases; unmatched junction bases: 11. This CDR3 reads CASSFQEAGGDYEQYF. In DNA form, the CDR3 reads TGTGCCAGCAGCTTCCAGGAGGCGGGGGGGGACTACGAGCAGTACTTC.

This rearrangement joins TRBV20-1 to TRBJ1-2; 7 bases agree with TRBD1. CDR1 is DFQATT, CDR2 SNEGSKA, per germline (reference sequence). The CDR3 is 15 residues long. J was trimmed by 4 bases and V by 5 bases; bases with no gene match: 13. The CDR3 DNA reads as TGCAGTGCTTTCAACCCTCCAGGGACAGCCTATGGCTACACCTTC. Its protein is CSAFNPPGTAYGYTF.

This clonotype was observed a few times. The V call is TRBV12-3 or TRBV12-4, the J call TRBJ2-3, with D possibly called TRBD1 or TRBD2 (5 bases each). With 8 bases removed from V and 6 bases from J, the gap between germline ends came to 12 bases. This CDR3 is built from 12 residues. DNA of the CDR3: TGTGCCAGCCGCCTTGGGACCGATACGCAGTATTTT. Its translation: CASRLGTDTQYF.

This sequence joins TRBV7-3 and TRBJ2-3; a weak D match, TRBD1 (5 bases). The CDR3 is made up of 15 amino acids. Trimming pared 2 bases from V and 1 base from J, leaving 10 bases between. CDR1 is SGHTA, CDR2 FQGTGA, per germline. DNA of the CDR3: TGTGCCAGCAGCTTAGGGGCTATCCGCACAGATACGCAGTATTTT. This codes for CASSLGAIRTDTQYF.

The CDR3 region has the DNA TGTGCCAGCAGCTTGAGGCGATCTGGGGCCAACGTCCTGACTTTC. This sequence encodes CASSLRRSGANVLTF. The rearrangement joins TRBV5-6 to TRBJ2-6, with D uncertain. The germline V and J ends were trimmed by 1 base and 1 base, with 6 bases remaining between them. The CDR3 runs 15 residues. Germline V gene lookup returns CDR1 SGHDT and CDR2 YYEEEE.

This clonotype has more than one count but fewer than ten. The chain uses TRBV5-1 and TRBJ2-1; 11 positions agree with TRBD2. V lost 3 bases, J lost 8 bases, and 19 bases stayed unmatched. The CDR3 runs 19 residues. Germline V gene lookup returns CDR1 SGHRS and CDR2 YFSETQ. CDR3 nucleotide sequence: TGCGCCAGCAGCTCCGGACATAGCGGGGGGGCCCTTTCTTTCTATGAGCAGTTCTTC. This sequence encodes CASSSGHSGGALSFYEQFF.

This clonotype was seen only a few times. The chain carries TRBV6-2 or TRBV6-3 and TRBJ2-5; no clear D. Germline V lookup: CDR1 MNHEY, CDR2 SVGEGT. This CDR3 contains 14 residues. CDR3 sequence (DNA): TGTGCTCACGGACCCCAGACCGATCAAGAGACCCAGTACTTC. This translates into CAHGPQTDQETQYF.

This chain uses TRBV7-2 with TRBJ2-1; 7 positions agree with TRBD2. Germline V lookup: CDR1 SGHTA, CDR2 FQGNSA. The V and J ends lost 3 bases and 6 bases, in that order; junction bases with no gene match: 8. The CDR3 is 15 amino acids. CDR3 sequence reads: CASSFWPSGGNEQFF. DNA of the CDR3: TGTGCCAGCAGCTTCTGGCCTAGCGGCGGCAATGAGCAGTTCTTC.

The chain uses TRBV4-2 and TRBJ2-1, with D unclear. Germline assignment: CDR1 LGHNA and CDR2 YNFKEQ. The CDR3 is 18 amino acids. Trimming shortened V by 0 bases and J by 0 bases, and 15 bases separated the two germline ends. This CDR3 reads CASSQEASPQSSYNEQFF. The CDR3 DNA follows: TGTGCCAGCAGCCAAGAGGCCAGTCCCCAGAGCTCCTACAATGAGCAGTTCTTC.

This clonotype was detected ten times or more. The V call is TRBV7-2, the J call TRBJ2-3, with 10 bases lining up with TRBD1. Looked up from germline, CDR1 is SGHTA and CDR2 is FQGNSA. Germline trimming cut 7 bases from V and 2 bases from J; bases unmatched to any gene: 9. The CDR3 loop spans 16 amino acids. The chain's CDR3 is CASNSGTGVFTDTQYF. CDR3 in DNA: TGTGCCAGCAATTCCGGGACAGGGGTGTTCACAGATACGCAGTATTTT.

The J gene is TRBJ2-5, the V gene TRBV3-1; a possible D gene is TRBD2 (5 bases). The CDR3 has 15 amino acids. From germline, CDR1 is LGHDT and CDR2 YNNKEL (reference sequence). V was cut by 0 bases and J by 4 bases, with 12 bases left in between. DNA of the CDR3: TGTGCCAGCAGCCAAGATCTAGCTTTGGGAGAGACCCAGTACTTC. It translates to CASSQDLALGETQYF.

This clonotype came up a few times. This rearrangement joins TRBV29-1 to TRBJ2-7, with D perhaps given as TRBD1 or TRBD2 (6 bases each). CDR3 length: 12 residues. Trimming took 7 bases from V and 4 from J, leaving 14 bases between them. Germline CDR1 SQVTM, CDR2 ANQGSEA. The CDR3 loop is CSAKEGGYEQYF. In DNA form, the CDR3 reads TGCAGCGCCAAAGAAGGGGGGTACGAGCAGTACTTC.

The chain combines TRBV3-1 with TRBJ2-2; D not resolved. The CDR3 has 15 residues. Germline V CDR1 and CDR2: LGHDT, YNNKEL (reference sequence). Trimming took off 2 bases at V and 7 bases at J, with 14 bases between the two ends. DNA for the CDR3: TGTGCCAGCAGCCAAAGGCCTATTACTCGCGGGGAGCTGTTTTTT. It codes for CASSQRPITRGELFF.

This clonotype has only a few counts. This CDR3 is CASSFSSGHYGYTF. CDR3 nucleotides: TGTGCCAGCAGTTTTTCTTCTGGGCACTATGGCTACACCTTC. The chain uses TRBV12-3 or TRBV12-4 and TRBJ1-2; D gene uncertain. CDR3 length equals 14 residues. Trimming shortened V by 3 bases and J by 3 bases, and 11 bases separated the two germline ends.

This clonotype was detected once. The rearrangement uses TRBV3-1 and TRBJ1-1; no clear D. Germline V lookup: CDR1 LGHDT, CDR2 YNNKEL (reference sequence). The V and J ends lost 3 bases and 1 base respectively, with 12 bases between them. This CDR3 comprises 15 residues. The CDR3 bases are TGTGCCAGCAGCCATTCGTCAACTACGAACACTGAAGCTTTCTTT. Amino acids: CASSHSSTTNTEAFF.

This clonotype was recorded a few times. V is TRBV12-3 or TRBV12-4 and J is TRBJ2-7; TRBD2 aligns across 8 bases. After removal of 6 bases from V and 0 bases from J, the junction contained 1 base not matched to a gene. The CDR3 runs to 13 residues. The CDR3 coding sequence is TGTGCCAGCAGGGGACTAGTCTCCTACGAGCAGTACTTC. The encoded protein is CASRGLVSYEQYF.

The rearrangement links TRBV25-1 to TRBJ2-7; D gene ambiguous. The V gene's germline CDR1 is MGHDK and CDR2 SYGVNS. The CDR3 is 10 residues long. The DNA of the CDR3 is TGTGCTTTCAAGTCCTACGAGCAGTACTTC. It is translated as CAFKSYEQYF.

This clonotype was picked up many times. The V call is TRBV7-9, the J call TRBJ2-1; tentative D call: TRBD2 (6 bases). The germline CDR1 and CDR2 sequences are SEHNR and FQNEAQ (reference sequence). The CDR3 runs 16 residues. Trimming removed 4 bases at V and 2 bases at J, with 15 bases between. DNA of the CDR3: TGTGCCAGCAGCTCCTTAGGAGGGACCCCCTACAATGAGCAGTTCTTC. Amino acids: CASSSLGGTPYNEQFF.

The chain has TRBV20-1 and TRBJ2-3, with 7 bases aligning to TRBD2. Losses at the gene ends were 4 bases for V and 4 bases for J; bases not matched to a gene: 8. This CDR3 is 14 amino acids long. The germline CDR1 and CDR2 sequences are DFQATT and SNEGSKA (reference sequence). CDR3 region: CSAIVQAGSDTQYF. CDR3 sequence (DNA): TGCAGTGCTATCGTCCAAGCGGGGTCAGATACGCAGTATTTT.

The chain joins TRBV5-4 to TRBJ2-3; 9 nucleotides match TRBD1. Unmatched junction bases numbered 13, after V lost 4 bases and J lost 4 bases. CDR3 size: 17 residues. Germline CDR1 and CDR2: SGHNT and YYREEE (reference sequence). The CDR3 nucleotides are TGTGCCAGCAGCACCGAGGAGACAGGGGGGATTGCAGATACGCAGTATTTT. Translated: CASSTEETGGIADTQYF.

This clonotype was seen a handful of times. For the CDR3, the DNA is TGCGCCAGCCGGAACTCTTTGGATACGCAGTATTTT. Its protein is CASRNSLDTQYF. The V gene is TRBV5-1, the J gene TRBJ2-3, with D uncertain. This CDR3 region has 12 residues. The germline V gene encodes CDR1 SGHRS and CDR2 YFSETQ. Trimming cost V 7 bases and J 6 bases, with 12 bases left between them.

The CDR3 region is CASSQGSPSTEAFF. In DNA, the CDR3 is TGCGCCAGCAGCCAGGGGTCGCCGAGCACTGAAGCTTTCTTT. This sequence joins TRBV5-1 and TRBJ1-1, with D possibly matching TRBD1 (6 bases). CDR3 length: 14 residues. Trimming took off 4 bases at V and 4 bases at J, with 14 bases between the two ends. Germline CDR1 is SGHRS and CDR2 is YFSETQ.

This clonotype occurred a few times. The CDR3 nucleotides read TGTGCCAGCAGCGCCGCTTTCGGCGGGGAGCAGTACTTC. It specifies CASSAAFGGEQYF. The chain couples TRBV9 to TRBJ2-7; possible D gene TRBD2, 5 bases. CDR3 length: 13 residues. Trimming left V 3 bases short and J 7 bases short, with 14 bases between. Germline V CDR1 and CDR2: SGDLS, YYNGEE.

The chain has TRBV7-9 and TRBJ2-5; D is perhaps TRBD2 (6 bases). Trimming took 7 bases from V and 3 from J, leaving 12 bases between them. The CDR3 consists of 13 residues. CDR1 is SEHNR, CDR2 FQNEAQ, per germline (reference sequence). The CDR3 is CASIVAVEETQYF. The DNA of the CDR3 is TGTGCCAGCATCGTAGCGGTTGAAGAGACCCAGTACTTC. Looking up the rest from reference TRBV7-9 and TRBJ2-5 gives the full variable domain: DTGVSQNPRHKITKRGQNVTFRCDPISEHNRLYWYRQTLGQGPEFLTYFQNEAQLEKSRLLSDRFSAERPKGSFSTLEIQRTEQGDSAMYLCASIVAVEETQYFGPGTRLLVL.

This clonotype was observed a handful of times. This chain uses TRBV24-1 with TRBJ1-2; D is uncertain. V lost 4 bases and J lost 4, with 12 bases in between. This CDR3 spans 14 amino acids. Germline V gene lookup returns CDR1 KGHDR and CDR2 SFDVKD. The DNA of the CDR3 is TGTGCCACCAGTGACGAAACCGGCCTCTATGGCTACACCTTC. Amino acid sequence: CATSDETGLYGYTF.

The gene calls are TRBV12-3 or TRBV12-4 and TRBJ2-7; TRBD1 matches at 8 bases. This CDR3 is built from 13 residues. J was trimmed by 4 bases and V by 6 bases; bases with no gene match: 5. CDR3 residues: CASRNRGAYEQYF. The CDR3 nucleotides read TGTGCCAGCAGAAACAGGGGGGCATACGAGCAGTACTTC.

As for this clonotype: One junction end does not reproduce the germline sequence, and a read error may be involved. The V call is TRBV12-3 or TRBV12-4, the J call TRBJ1-5; D remains ambiguous. The CDR3 sequence is 14 residues long. CDR3 residues: CASSFSGTSQPQNF. Here the CDR3 DNA reads TGTGCCAGCAGTTTCTCTGGAACCTCCCAGCCCCAGAATTTT.

This clonotype was observed a few times. The CDR3 loop reads CASETEYNEQFF. CDR3 in DNA: TGTGCCAGCGAGACAGAGTACAATGAGCAGTTCTTC. The chain has TRBV7-9 and TRBJ2-1; D perhaps matches TRBD1 (5 bases). CDR3 size: 12 residues. The V end lost 8 bases, the J end lost 4 bases, and 9 bases lay between the germline ends. CDR1 and CDR2 (germline): SEHNR, FQNEAQ (reference sequence).

The table lists this clonotype with a few counts. V gene TRBV20-1 combines with J gene TRBJ2-1, with TRBD2 matching 9 bases. V lost 2 bases and J lost 4; bases outside the gene matches: 15. Germline CDR1 DFQATT, CDR2 SNEGSKA (reference sequence). CDR3 length: 18 amino acids. In nucleotides, the CDR3 is TGCAGTGCTAGAATCCGTACCGCTCTAGCGGGGTATTACAATGAGCAGTTCTTC. Its protein product is CSARIRTALAGYYNEQFF.